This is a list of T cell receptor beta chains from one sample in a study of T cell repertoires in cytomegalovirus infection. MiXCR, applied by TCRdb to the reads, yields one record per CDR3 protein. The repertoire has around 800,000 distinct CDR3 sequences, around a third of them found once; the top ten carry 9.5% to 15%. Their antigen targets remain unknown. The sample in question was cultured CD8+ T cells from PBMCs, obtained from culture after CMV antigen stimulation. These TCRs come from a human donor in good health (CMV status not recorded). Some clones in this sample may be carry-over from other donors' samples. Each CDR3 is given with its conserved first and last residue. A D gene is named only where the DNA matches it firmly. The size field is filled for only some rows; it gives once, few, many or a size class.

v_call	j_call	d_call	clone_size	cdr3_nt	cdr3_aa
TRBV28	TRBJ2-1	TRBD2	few	TGTGCCAGCGGAGCGGGGGAGAGCTCCTACAATGAGCAGTTCTTC	CASGAGESSYNEQFF
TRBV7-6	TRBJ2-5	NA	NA	TGTGCCAGCAGCTTAGAGGTAGCCGGGAACCAAGAGACCCAGTACTTC	CASSLEVAGNQETQYF
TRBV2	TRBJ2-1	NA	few	TGTGCCAGCTCCCGGACAGTCGTAACCCACAATGAGCAGTTCTTC	CASSRTVVTHNEQFF
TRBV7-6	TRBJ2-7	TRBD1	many	TGTGCCAGCAGCTTAGGGACAGGGTACTACGAGCAGTACTTC	CASSLGTGYYEQYF
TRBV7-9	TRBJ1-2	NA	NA	TGTGCCAGCAGCTTAGGTGTGGGGCTTAACTATGGCTACACCTTC	CASSLGVGLNYGYTF
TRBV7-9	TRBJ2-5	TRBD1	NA	TGTGCCAGCAGCTTAGTAGAGGGGGCTGGAGAGACCCAGTACTTC	CASSLVEGAGETQYF
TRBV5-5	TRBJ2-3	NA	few	TGTGCCAGCAGCTTGGTCGGGGGCGGTGCGGGAGATACGCAGTATTTT	CASSLVGGGAGDTQYF
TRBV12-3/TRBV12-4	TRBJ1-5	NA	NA	TGTGCCAGCAGTTTAGCGGCCCGCCAACCCCAGCATTTT	CASSLAARQPQHF
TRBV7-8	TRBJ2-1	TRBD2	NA	TGTGCCAGCAGCTTACCGGGACTAGACTCCTACAATGAGCAGTTCTTC	CASSLPGLDSYNEQFF
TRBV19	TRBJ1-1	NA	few	TGTGCCAGTAGTATAGGCAGCCGTAACACTGAAGCTTTCTTT	CASSIGSRNTEAFF
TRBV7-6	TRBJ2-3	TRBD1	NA	TGTGCCAGCAGCCCCGGACAGGGGGTGTGGACAGATACGCAGTATTTT	CASSPGQGVWTDTQYF
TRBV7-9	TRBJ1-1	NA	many	TGTGCCAGCAGCTTATTGGCCACGGGGGACTCTGAAGCTTTCTTT	CASSLLATGDSEAFF
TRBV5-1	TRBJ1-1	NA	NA	TGCGCCAGCAGCCCGGTGGGTGACAATGAAGCTTTCTTT	CASSPVGDNEAFF
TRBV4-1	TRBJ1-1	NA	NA	TGCGCCAGCAGCCAAGTAGATATGGACACCCGAAGGGAAGCTTTCTTT	CASSQVDMDTRREAFF
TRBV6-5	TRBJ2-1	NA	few	TGTGCCAGCAGTTACTCGGGGGGCCCCGGTAATGAGCAGTTCTTC	CASSYSGGPGNEQFF
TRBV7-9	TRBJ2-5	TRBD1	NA	TGTGCCAGCAGCACCCCGACAGGGGAAGAGACCCAGTACTTC	CASSTPTGEETQYF
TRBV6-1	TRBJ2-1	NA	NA	TGTGCCAGCAGTGAAGCGGCTAGCAGGGAGCAGTTCTTC	CASSEAASREQFF
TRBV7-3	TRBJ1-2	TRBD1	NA	TGTGCCAGCAGCTTAACCGGGACAGGGAATGACTATGGCTACACCTTC	CASSLTGTGNDYGYTF
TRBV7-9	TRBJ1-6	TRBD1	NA	TGTGCCAGCAGCTCGGGACAGGGTACCTCACCCCTCCACTTT	CASSSGQGTSPLHF
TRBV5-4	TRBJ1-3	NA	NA	TGTGCCAGCAGCTTCGGGGGAGTTCGTGGAAACACCATATATTTT	CASSFGGVRGNTIYF
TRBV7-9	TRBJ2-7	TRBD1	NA	TGTGCCAGCAGCTTGGACAGGCGGCCCTACGAGCAGTACTTC	CASSLDRRPYEQYF
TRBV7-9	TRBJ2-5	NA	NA	TGTGCCAGCAGCGGCCGACGGGACCAAGAGACCCAGTACTTC	CASSGRRDQETQYF
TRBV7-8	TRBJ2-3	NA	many	TGTGCCAGCAGCTTAGTTACAGGGACCAGCACAGATACGCAGTATTTT	CASSLVTGTSTDTQYF